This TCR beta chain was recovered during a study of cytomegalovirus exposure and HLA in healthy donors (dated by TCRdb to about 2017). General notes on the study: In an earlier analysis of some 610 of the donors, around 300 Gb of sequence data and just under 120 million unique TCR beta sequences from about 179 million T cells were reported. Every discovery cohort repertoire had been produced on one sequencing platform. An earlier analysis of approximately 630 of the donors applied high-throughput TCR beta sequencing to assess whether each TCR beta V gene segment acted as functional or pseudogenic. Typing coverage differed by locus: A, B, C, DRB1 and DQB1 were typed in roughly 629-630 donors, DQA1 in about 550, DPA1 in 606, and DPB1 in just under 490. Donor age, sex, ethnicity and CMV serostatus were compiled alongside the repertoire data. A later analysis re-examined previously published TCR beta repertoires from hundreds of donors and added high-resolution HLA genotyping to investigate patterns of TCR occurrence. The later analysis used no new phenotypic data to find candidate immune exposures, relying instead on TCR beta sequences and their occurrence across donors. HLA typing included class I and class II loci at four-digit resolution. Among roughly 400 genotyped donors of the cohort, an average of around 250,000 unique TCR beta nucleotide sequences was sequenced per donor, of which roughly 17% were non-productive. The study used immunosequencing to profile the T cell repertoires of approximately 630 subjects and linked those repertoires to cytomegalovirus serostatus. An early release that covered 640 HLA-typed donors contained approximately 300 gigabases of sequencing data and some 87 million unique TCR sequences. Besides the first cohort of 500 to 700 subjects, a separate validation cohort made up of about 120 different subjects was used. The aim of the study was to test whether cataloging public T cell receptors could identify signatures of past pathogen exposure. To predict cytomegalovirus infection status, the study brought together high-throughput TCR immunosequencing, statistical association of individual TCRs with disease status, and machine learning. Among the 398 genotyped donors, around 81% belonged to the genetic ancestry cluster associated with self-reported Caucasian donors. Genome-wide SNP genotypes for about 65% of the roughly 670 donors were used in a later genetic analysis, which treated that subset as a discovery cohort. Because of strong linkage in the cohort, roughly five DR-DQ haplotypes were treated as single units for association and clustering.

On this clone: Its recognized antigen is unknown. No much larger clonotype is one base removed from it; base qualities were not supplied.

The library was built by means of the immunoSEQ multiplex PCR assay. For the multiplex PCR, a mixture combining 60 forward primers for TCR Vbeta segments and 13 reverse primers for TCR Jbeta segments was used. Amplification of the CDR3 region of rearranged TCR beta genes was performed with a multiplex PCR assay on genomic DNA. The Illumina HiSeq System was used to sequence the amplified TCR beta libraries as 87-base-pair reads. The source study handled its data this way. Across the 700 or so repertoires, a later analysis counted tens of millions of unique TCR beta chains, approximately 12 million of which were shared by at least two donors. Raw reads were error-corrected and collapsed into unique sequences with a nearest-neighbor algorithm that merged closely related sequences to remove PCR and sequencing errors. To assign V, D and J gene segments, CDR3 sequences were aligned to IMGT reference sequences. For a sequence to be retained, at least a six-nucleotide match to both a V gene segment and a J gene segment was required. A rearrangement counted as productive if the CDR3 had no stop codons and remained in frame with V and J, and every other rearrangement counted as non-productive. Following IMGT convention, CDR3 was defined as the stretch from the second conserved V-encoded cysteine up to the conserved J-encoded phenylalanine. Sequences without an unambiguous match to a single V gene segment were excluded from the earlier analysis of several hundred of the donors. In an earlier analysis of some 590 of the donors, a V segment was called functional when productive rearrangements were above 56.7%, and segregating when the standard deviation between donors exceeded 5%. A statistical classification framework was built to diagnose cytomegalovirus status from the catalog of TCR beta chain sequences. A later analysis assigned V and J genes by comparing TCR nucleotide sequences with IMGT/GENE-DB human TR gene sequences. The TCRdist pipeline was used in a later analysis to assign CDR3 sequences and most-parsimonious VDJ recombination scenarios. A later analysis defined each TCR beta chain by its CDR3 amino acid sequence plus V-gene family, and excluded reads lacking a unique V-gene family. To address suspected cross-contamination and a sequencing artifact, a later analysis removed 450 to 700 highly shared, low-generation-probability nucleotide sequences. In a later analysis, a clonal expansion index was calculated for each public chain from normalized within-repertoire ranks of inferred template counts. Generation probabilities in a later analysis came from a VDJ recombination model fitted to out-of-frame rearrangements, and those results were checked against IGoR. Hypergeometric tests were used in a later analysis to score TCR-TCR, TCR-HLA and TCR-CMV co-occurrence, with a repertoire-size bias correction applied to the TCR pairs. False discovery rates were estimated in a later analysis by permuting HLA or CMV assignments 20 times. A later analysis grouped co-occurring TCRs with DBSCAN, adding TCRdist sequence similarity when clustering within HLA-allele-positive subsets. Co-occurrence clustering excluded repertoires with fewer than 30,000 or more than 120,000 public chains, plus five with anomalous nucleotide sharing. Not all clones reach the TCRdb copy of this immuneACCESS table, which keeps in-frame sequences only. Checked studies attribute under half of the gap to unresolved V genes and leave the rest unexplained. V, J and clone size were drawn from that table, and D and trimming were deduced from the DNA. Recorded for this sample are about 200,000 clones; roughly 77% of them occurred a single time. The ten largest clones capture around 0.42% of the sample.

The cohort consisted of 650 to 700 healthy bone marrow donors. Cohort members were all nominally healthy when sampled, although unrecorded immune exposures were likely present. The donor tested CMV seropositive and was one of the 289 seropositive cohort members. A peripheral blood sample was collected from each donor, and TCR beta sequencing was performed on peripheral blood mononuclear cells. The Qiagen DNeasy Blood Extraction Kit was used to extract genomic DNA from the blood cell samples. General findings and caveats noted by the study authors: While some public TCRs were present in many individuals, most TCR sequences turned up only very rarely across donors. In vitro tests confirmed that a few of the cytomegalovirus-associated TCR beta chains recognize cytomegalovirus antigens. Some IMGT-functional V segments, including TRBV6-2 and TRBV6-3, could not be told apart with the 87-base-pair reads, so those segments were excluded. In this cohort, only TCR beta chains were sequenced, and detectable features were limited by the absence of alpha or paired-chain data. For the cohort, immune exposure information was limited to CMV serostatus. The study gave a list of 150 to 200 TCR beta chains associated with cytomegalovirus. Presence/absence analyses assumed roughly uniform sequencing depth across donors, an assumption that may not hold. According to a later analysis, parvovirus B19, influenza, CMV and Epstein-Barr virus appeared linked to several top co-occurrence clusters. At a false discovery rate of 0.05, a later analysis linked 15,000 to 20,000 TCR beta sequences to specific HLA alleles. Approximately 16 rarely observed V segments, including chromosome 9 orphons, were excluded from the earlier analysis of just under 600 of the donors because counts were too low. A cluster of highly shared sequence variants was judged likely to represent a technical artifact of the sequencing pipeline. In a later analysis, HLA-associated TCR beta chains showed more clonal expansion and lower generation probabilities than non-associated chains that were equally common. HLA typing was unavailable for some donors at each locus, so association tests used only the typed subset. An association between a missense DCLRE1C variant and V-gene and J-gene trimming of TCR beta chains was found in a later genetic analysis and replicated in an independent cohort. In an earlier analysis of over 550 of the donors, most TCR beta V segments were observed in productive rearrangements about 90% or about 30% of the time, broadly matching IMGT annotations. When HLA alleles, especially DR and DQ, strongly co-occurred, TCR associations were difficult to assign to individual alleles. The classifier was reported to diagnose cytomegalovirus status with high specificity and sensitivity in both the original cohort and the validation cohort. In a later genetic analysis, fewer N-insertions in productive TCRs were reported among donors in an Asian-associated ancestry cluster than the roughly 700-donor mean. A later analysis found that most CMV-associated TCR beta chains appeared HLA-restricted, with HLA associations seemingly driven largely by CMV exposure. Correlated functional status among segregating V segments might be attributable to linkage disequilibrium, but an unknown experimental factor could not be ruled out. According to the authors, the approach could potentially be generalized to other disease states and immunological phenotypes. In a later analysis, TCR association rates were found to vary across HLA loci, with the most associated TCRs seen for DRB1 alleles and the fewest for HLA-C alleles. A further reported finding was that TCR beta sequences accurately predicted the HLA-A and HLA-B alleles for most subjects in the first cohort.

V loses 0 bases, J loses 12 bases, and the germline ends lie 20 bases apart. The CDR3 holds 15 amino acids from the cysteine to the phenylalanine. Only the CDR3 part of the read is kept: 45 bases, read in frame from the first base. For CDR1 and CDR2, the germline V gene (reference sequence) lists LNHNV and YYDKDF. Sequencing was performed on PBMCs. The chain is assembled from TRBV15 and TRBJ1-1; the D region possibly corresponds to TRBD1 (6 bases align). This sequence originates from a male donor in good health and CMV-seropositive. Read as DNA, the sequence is TGTGCCACCAGCAGAGATCGTTGGCCGACGGGACATCCTTTCTTT. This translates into CATSRDRWPTGHPFF.